Sequencing of this TCR beta chain was carried out in a study of T cell responses to AZD1222 COVID-19 vaccine. Background on the study: Timing groups of about 4 and about 12 weeks for second doses were pooled. Overall study findings and caveats: Clonal diversity was possibly underestimated; the donors were predominantly white British and more often female. Seropositive status at baseline applied to only six AZD1222 recipients. CD4 TCRs linked to vaccination spanned spike, dominating at 160-218 and 743-854.

The CDR3 is 15 amino acids. CDR1 and CDR2 (germline): SGHNT, YYREEE (reference sequence). Trimming pared 4 bases from V and 0 bases from J, leaving 11 bases between. Remarks on this clone: Its antigen is unknown.

TCRdb keeps only in-frame clones here, not all; method: immunoSEQ multiplex PCR. Seen here are some 47,000 clones, nearly 85% observed once, and the top ten hold over 40%. The clonotype comes from an adult in good health. Sequencing was performed on peripheral blood, taken on day 0 of AZD1222 vaccination. The V and J genes are TRBV5-4 and TRBJ1-3, with a weak D call TRBD1 (6 bases). The DNA of the CDR3 is TGTGCCAGCAGCCCGGGACAAAACTCTGGAAACACCATATATTTT. Residues: CASSPGQNSGNTIYF.